These 29 T cell receptor beta chains were sequenced from one sample in a study of blood T cell repertoires in COVID-19. TCRdb keeps only in-frame clones here, not all; method: immunoSEQ multiplex PCR. This table holds some 170,000 clones, around 90% found once. The sample taken for sequencing was peripheral blood. These receptors were obtained from a woman in her 50s with acute or convalescent COVID-19.

The chain recombines TRBV10-3 with TRBJ1-2; D unclear. The germline V gene encodes CDR1 ENHRY and CDR2 SYGVKD. V was trimmed by 3 bases and J by 4 bases, leaving 12 bases between them. There are 14 residues in the CDR3. The CDR3 DNA reads TGTGCCATCAGTGACGGAGAGGGAGGCTATGGCTACACCTTC. This sequence encodes CAISDGEGGYGYTF.

The chain joins TRBV20-1 to TRBJ1-5; D remains ambiguous. The germline gives CDR1 DFQATT, CDR2 SNEGSKA (reference sequence). V was cut by 3 bases and J by 0 bases, with 9 bases left in between. This CDR3 is built from 14 residues. The chain's CDR3 is CSASTRISNQPQHF. CDR3 bases: TGCAGTGCTAGTACGAGAATTAGCAATCAGCCCCAGCATTTT.

This clone was counted once. As DNA, the CDR3 is TGTGCCAGCAGTGGGGACAGGGGGTCAGATACGCAGTATTTT. Translated, it gives CASSGDRGSDTQYF. This sequence joins TRBV2 and TRBJ2-3, with TRBD1 identical over 11 bases. The CDR3 loop spans 14 amino acids. V lost 4 bases to trimming and J lost 4 bases; unmatched junction nucleotides: 1. CDR1 and CDR2 (germline): SNHLY, FYNNEI.

The chain recombines TRBV11-2 with TRBJ2-3; 11 bases fit TRBD2. This CDR3 is 17 amino acids long. The trim removed 2 bases at V and 1 base at J, leaving 5 bases unmatched. Germline CDR1 reads SGHAT; CDR2 reads FQNNGV. CDR3 in amino acids: CASSLIYSGGGTDTQYF. CDR3 nucleotides: TGTGCCAGCAGCTTAATCTATAGCGGGGGGGGCACAGATACGCAGTATTTT.

This clone was counted only a few times. The chain links TRBV19 to TRBJ1-2; 9 bases align to TRBD1. CDR1 is LNHDA, CDR2 SQIVND, per germline (reference sequence). The CDR3 covers 12 residues. J lost 5 bases, V lost 11 bases, and 6 bases had no gene match. CDR3 nucleotides: TGTGCCGTAAGGACAGGGGTATATGGCTACACCTTC. Protein product: CAVRTGVYGYTF.

The chain uses TRBV6-5 and TRBJ1-2; the D gene is possibly TRBD1 (6 bases). Per germline, CDR1 MNHEY and CDR2 SVGAGI. With 6 bases removed from V and 3 bases from J, the gap between germline ends came to 14 bases. This CDR3 contains 14 residues. The CDR3 DNA reads TGTGCCAGCAGGCCCAGGGGATTGGACTATGGCTACACCTTC. It encodes CASRPRGLDYGYTF.

This clone was observed a few times. Other DNA sequences in the sample encode the same CDR3. The chain combines TRBV2 with TRBJ1-5; perhaps TRBD1 as D (6 bases). Per germline, CDR1 SNHLY and CDR2 FYNNEI. The V end lost 4 bases, the J end lost 1 base, and 11 bases lay between the germline ends. The CDR3 runs 15 residues. The CDR3 sequence: CASSGGGGSNQPQHF. CDR3 coding DNA: TGTGCCAGCAGTGGAGGGGGGGGGAGCAATCAGCCCCAGCATTTT.

This chain links TRBV6-5 with TRBJ1-4, with TRBD1 matching 8 bases. The germline V gene encodes CDR1 MNHEY and CDR2 SVGAGI. The CDR3 covers 14 residues. Trimming cost V 5 bases and J 3 bases; bases outside gene matches: 2. CDR3 bases: TGTGCCAGCAGTCCACAGGGGGCTAATGAAAAACTGTTTTTT. It yields the protein CASSPQGANEKLFF.

This clone was seen just once. This chain links TRBV30 with TRBJ1-2, with 10 bases aligning to TRBD1. The V and J ends lost 7 bases and 7 bases, in that order; junction bases with no gene match: 12. CDR3 length: 14 residues. Germline lookup yields CDR1 GTSNPN and CDR2 SVGIG (reference sequence). In DNA, the CDR3 is TGTGCCTCTAGACAGGGGGCGTACGGAGGTGGCTACACCTTC. Encoded protein: CASRQGAYGGGYTF. Full variable domain (remainder filled in from reference TRBV30 and TRBJ1-2): SQTIHQWPATLVQPVGSPLSLECTVEGTSNPNLYWYRQAAGRGLQLLFYSVGIGQISSEVPQNLSASRPQDRQFILSSKKLLLSDSGFYLCASRQGAYGGGYTFGSGTRLTVV.

The J gene is TRBJ1-3, the V gene TRBV29-1, with TRBD1 matching over 7 bases. Germline V gene data show CDR1 as SQVTM and CDR2 as ANQGSEA. The V gene end was trimmed by 7 bases and the J gene end by 0 bases; junction bases not matched to a gene: 3. CDR3 size: 13 residues. The CDR3 here is CSAGGSSGNTIYF. The CDR3 DNA follows: TGCAGCGCAGGGGGTTCCTCTGGAAACACCATATATTTT. Full variable domain (missing parts from reference TRBV29-1 and TRBJ1-3): SAVISQKPSRDICQRGTSLTIQCQVDSQVTMMFWYRQQPGQSLTLIATANQGSEATYESGFVIDKFPISRPNLTFSTLTVSNMSPEDSSIYLCSAGGSSGNTIYFGEGSWLTVV.

This clone has a single count. The genes are TRBV5-1 and TRBJ2-5, with 8 bases lining up with TRBD1. V lost 1 base, J lost 1 base, and 3 bases stayed unmatched. Germline V CDR1 and CDR2: SGHRS, YFSETQ. CDR3 size: 15 residues. The chain's CDR3 is CASSLWTGIQETQYF. The CDR3 nucleotides read TGCGCCAGCAGCTTGTGGACAGGGATCCAAGAGACCCAGTACTTC.

V usage is TRBV30 and J usage is TRBJ2-7, with TRBD2 as a possible D gene (6 bases). There are 10 residues in the CDR3. From germline, CDR1 is GTSNPN and CDR2 SVGIG (reference sequence). V was clipped by 2 bases and J by 7 bases, with 6 bases between them. This CDR3 is CAWSSGEQYF. CDR3 coding DNA: TGTGCCTGGAGTAGCGGGGAGCAGTACTTC. Variable domain in full (rest from reference TRBV30 and TRBJ2-7): SQTIHQWPATLVQPVGSPLSLECTVEGTSNPNLYWYRQAAGRGLQLLFYSVGIGQISSEVPQNLSASRPQDRQFILSSKKLLLSDSGFYLCAWSSGEQYFGPGTRLTVT.

This chain uses TRBV12-3 or TRBV12-4 with TRBJ1-1; D is uncertain. V shed 3 bases and J shed 4 bases, with 9 bases lying between them. This CDR3 has 13 amino acids. The CDR3 loop is CASSFVEGTEAFF. The CDR3 DNA follows: TGTGCCAGCAGTTTTGTAGAGGGCACTGAAGCTTTCTTT.

The rearrangement joins TRBV7-8 to TRBJ2-1; 11 bases align to TRBD2. CDR1 and CDR2 (germline): SGHVS, FQNEAQ. V lost 2 bases, J lost 5 bases, and 8 bases stayed unmatched. CDR3 length: 17 amino acids. In DNA, the CDR3 is TGTGCCAGCAGCTTAAGTAGCGGGGGGGCCTTCAACAATGAGCAGTTCTTC. This gives the protein CASSLSSGGAFNNEQFF.

This clone has a single count. This chain connects TRBV5-1 to TRBJ2-7; D call uncertain. Trimming stripped 4 bases from V and 2 bases from J, with 10 bases between. CDR1 is SGHRS, CDR2 YFSETQ, per germline. This CDR3 spans 13 amino acids. The chain's CDR3 is CASSPDLTYEQYF. CDR3 nucleotide sequence: TGCGCCAGCAGCCCCGACTTGACCTACGAGCAGTACTTC.

The chain links TRBV7-3 to TRBJ1-1, with 12 bases fitting TRBD1. Trimming took 4 bases from V and 5 from J; bases not matched to a gene: 5. The germline V gene encodes CDR1 SGHTA and CDR2 FQGTGA. The CDR3 loop spans 15 amino acids. CDR3 sequence: CASSSGQGAETEAFF. The CDR3 region has the DNA TGTGCCAGCAGCTCGGGACAGGGGGCGGAAACTGAAGCTTTCTTT.

This clone was found once. The CDR3 DNA sequence: TGTGCCAGCAGCCGCCTAGCGGGGGGGTTCACCGGGGAGCTGTTTTTT. As protein: CASSRLAGGFTGELFF. The V gene is TRBV6-2 or TRBV6-3, the J gene TRBJ2-2; 12 bases agree with TRBD2. This CDR3 is 16 amino acids long. Germline loops: CDR1 MNHEY, CDR2 SVGEGT. After removal of 6 bases from V and 4 bases from J, the junction contained 6 bases not matched to a gene.

The genes are TRBV6-5 and TRBJ2-1; 7 positions agree with TRBD2. This CDR3 is built from 14 residues. Germline V gene lookup returns CDR1 MNHEY and CDR2 SVGAGI. V was pared by 0 bases and J by 4 bases, with 0 bases of the junction left unmatched. CDR3 residues: CASSYSGGYNEQFF. DNA for the CDR3: TGTGCCAGCAGTTACTCGGGGGGGTACAATGAGCAGTTCTTC.

The chain has TRBV2 and TRBJ1-3; 8 bases match TRBD1. The CDR3 is 15 residues long. J lost 3 bases, V lost 2 bases, and 3 bases had no gene match. Germline V lookup: CDR1 SNHLY, CDR2 FYNNEI. The CDR3 DNA sequence: TGTGCCAGCAGTGAACAGGGGGCGAGTGGAAACACCATATATTTT. It specifies CASSEQGASGNTIYF.

V is TRBV4-2 and J is TRBJ2-2; the match to TRBD1 covers 8 bases. V was clipped by 1 base and J by 4 bases; unmatched bases: 5. This CDR3 spans 16 amino acids. Germline lookup yields CDR1 LGHNA and CDR2 YNFKEQ. The DNA for the CDR3 is TGTGCCAGCAGCCAAGGTCAGGGGGCGAGCACCGGGGAGCTGTTTTTT. Translating gives CASSQGQGASTGELFF.

The rearrangement links TRBV5-1 to TRBJ1-1; D not certain. Germline V CDR1 and CDR2: SGHRS, YFSETQ. This CDR3 is built from 14 residues. The germline V and J ends were trimmed by 0 bases and 5 bases, with 11 bases remaining between them. CDR3 sequence: CASSLVPPVTEAFF. CDR3 DNA: TGCGCCAGCAGCTTGGTTCCACCGGTGACTGAAGCTTTCTTT.

V is TRBV5-4 and J is TRBJ2-7; 8 positions match TRBD2. This CDR3 comprises 15 residues. V trimming: 0 bases; J trimming: 3 bases; junction bases outside the gene matches: 5. Germline loops: CDR1 SGHNT, CDR2 YYREEE (reference sequence). The CDR3 bases are TGTGCCAGCAGCTTGGCACTAGCGGAGTTCTACGAGCAGTACTTC. Translation: CASSLALAEFYEQYF.

This sequence joins TRBV19 and TRBJ2-1; TRBD1 might be the D (5 bases). The CDR3 length is 15 residues. The V gene's germline CDR1 is LNHDA and CDR2 SQIVND (reference sequence). V lost 7 bases, J lost 2 bases, and 15 bases lay in between. The CDR3: CASKGGTGPYNEQFF. CDR3 bases: TGTGCCAGTAAGGGTGGAACAGGTCCCTACAATGAGCAGTTCTTC.

The chain carries TRBV12-3 or TRBV12-4 and TRBJ1-6; D is unclear. Trimming pared 4 bases from V and 12 bases from J, leaving 13 bases between. This CDR3 is built from 13 residues. The CDR3 loop is CASSSDNPQPLHF. CDR3 nucleotides: TGTGCCAGCAGTTCTGACAACCCTCAACCCCTCCACTTT.

This rearrangement joins TRBV5-1 to TRBJ2-1; 8 bases are shared with TRBD2. The length of the CDR3 is 14 residues. The ends lost 3 bases at V and 10 bases at J; junction bases unmatched: 9. Looked up from germline, CDR1 is SGHRS and CDR2 is YFSETQ. The CDR3 sequence: CASSSGTRPPEQFF. The CDR3 nucleotides read TGCGCCAGCAGCTCCGGGACTAGGCCCCCCGAGCAGTTCTTC.

The rearrangement uses TRBV11-2 and TRBJ1-5; D remains ambiguous. CDR1 is SGHAT and CDR2 is FQNNGV in the germline V gene. The CDR3 length is 13 residues. Trimming took off 1 base at V and 6 bases at J, with 7 bases between the two ends. CDR3 region: CASSLARGQPQHF. The CDR3 bases are TGTGCCAGCAGCTTAGCGCGAGGTCAGCCCCAGCATTTT.

The gene calls are TRBV19 and TRBJ2-2; 8 nucleotides agree with TRBD2. The germline CDR1 and CDR2 sequences are LNHDA and SQIVND (reference sequence). The CDR3 spans 16 residues. With V trimmed by 5 bases and J by 4 bases, 9 bases remained unmatched. Here the CDR3 DNA reads TGTGCCAGTAGTCCCCGGACTAGCTTAGGCACCGGGGAGCTGTTTTTT. Amino acid sequence: CASSPRTSLGTGELFF. The entire variable domain, with the rest obtained from reference TRBV19 and TRBJ2-2, is as follows: DGGITQSPKYLFRKEGQNVTLSCEQNLNHDAMYWYRQDPGQGLRLIYYSQIVNDFQKGDIAEGYSVSREKKESFPLTVTSAQKNPTAFYLCASSPRTSLGTGELFFGEGSRLTVL.

The sample holds one count of this clone. The chain employs TRBV21-1 and TRBJ2-3; the D call TRBD2 from the table was never checked on the DNA. TRBV21-1 is recorded as a pseudogene. This CDR3 spans 17 amino acids. In nucleotides, the CDR3 is TGTGCCAGCAGGGGACTAGCGGGAGGGCTGGGCACAGATACGCAGTATTTT. Amino acids: CASRGLAGGLGTDTQYF.

This clone was seen once. DNA for the CDR3: TGTGCCTGGAGGGGACTAGCGATCACAGATACGCAGTATTTT. Its translation is CAWRGLAITDTQYF. This chain links TRBV30 with TRBJ2-3, with TRBD2 identical over 10 bases. Germline CDR1 and CDR2: GTSNPN and SVGIG (reference sequence). The trim removed 3 bases at V and 2 bases at J, leaving 2 bases unmatched. CDR3 size: 14 residues. Full variable domain (outside the CDR3, taken from reference TRBV30 and TRBJ2-3): SQTIHQWPATLVQPVGSPLSLECTVEGTSNPNLYWYRQAAGRGLQLLFYSVGIGQISSEVPQNLSASRPQDRQFILSSKKLLLSDSGFYLCAWRGLAITDTQYFGPGTRLTVL.